The following is a TCR beta chain sequence with its context. Its target is not known. The V end lost 0 bases, the J end lost 6 bases, and 13 bases lay between the germline ends. The CDR3 is made up of 14 amino acids. Looked up from germline, CDR1 is SGDLS and CDR2 is YYNGEE. This entry is derived from a study of T cell responses to AZD1222 COVID-19 vaccine. The repertoire was sequenced with immunoSEQ multiplex PCR; TCRdb's copy has only in-frame clones and lacks some. The sample records about 260,000 clones, 93% being singletons. Study observations and caveats: Possibly, clonal diversity was underestimated; donors were largely white British and included more females.

This receptor was identified in an adult in good health. The gene calls are TRBV9 and TRBJ2-7; weak D call: TRBD2 (6 bases). The sample consisted of peripheral blood, taken on day 0 of AZD1222 vaccination. This CDR3 is CASSVDILAGEQYF. The CDR3 region has the DNA TGTGCCAGCAGCGTAGATATACTAGCCGGCGAGCAGTACTTC.